The next 27 T cell receptor beta chains were all read from a single sample in a study of blood T cells in healthy people across ages. For the second PCR, which ran for about 7 to 11 cycles, a sample-barcoded 5' primer and a J-beta primer mix were used. TCRdb reanalysed the 5' RACE reads using MiXCR and keeps one entry per CDR3 protein. Of 800,000 or so distinct CDR3 sequences in the sample, 55% to 65% were seen once. The sample was blood. These receptors all stem from a man aged 25 to 40 in good health.

This chain links TRBV7-3 with TRBJ2-3; D unresolved. Trimming removed 5 bases from V and 2 bases from J, with 14 bases in between. CDR1 and CDR2 from the germline V gene are SGHTA and FQGTGA. The CDR3 is 15 amino acids. DNA of the CDR3: TGTGCCAGCAGCCCCCGTAACAGATACACAGATACGCAGTATTTT. The encoded protein is CASSPRNRYTDTQYF. The whole variable domain, remainder taken from reference TRBV7-3 and TRBJ2-3, is GAGVSQTPSNKVTEKGKYVELRCDPISGHTALYWYRQSLGQGPEFLIYFQGTGAADDSGLPNDRFFAVRPEGSVSTLKIQRTERGDSAVYLCASSPRNRYTDTQYFGPGTRLTVL.

V is TRBV12-3 or TRBV12-4 and J is TRBJ2-3; the match to TRBD1 covers 9 bases. Trimming took 6 bases from V and 5 from J; bases not matched to a gene: 6. This CDR3 has 14 amino acids. The CDR3 here is CASRRQGVGDTQYF. The CDR3, as DNA: TGTGCCAGCAGAAGACAGGGGGTCGGAGATACGCAGTATTTT.

V gene TRBV5-1 combines with J gene TRBJ1-4, with D perhaps matching TRBD1 (5 bases). The germline gives CDR1 SGHRS, CDR2 YFSETQ. V lost 6 bases and J 15 bases, leaving 21 bases between the germline ends. This CDR3 spans 13 amino acids. CDR3 sequence (DNA): TGCGCCAGCACCGGGACTAGCGGTACGGAGGTGTTTTTT. It encodes CASTGTSGTEVFF. Together with reference TRBV5-1 and TRBJ1-4, the CDR3 gives the full variable domain: KAGVTQTPRYLIKTRGQQVTLSCSPISGHRSVSWYQQTPGQGLQFLFEYFSETQRNKGNFPGRFSGRQFSNSRSEMNVSTLELGDSALYLCASTGTSGTEVFFGSGTQLSVL.

This clonotype was seen once. This chain joins TRBV20-1 and TRBJ2-7; 8 bases agree with TRBD1. The CDR3 contains 17 residues. The V and J ends lost 0 bases and 0 bases, in that order; junction bases with no gene match: 10. CDR1 is DFQATT and CDR2 is SNEGSKA in the germline V gene (reference sequence). The CDR3 DNA sequence: TGCAGTGCTAGAGATCAGATGGACAGGGCTAGCTCCTACGAGCAGTACTTC. It is translated as CSARDQMDRASSYEQYF.

V is TRBV10-3 and J is TRBJ2-5, with TRBD1 matching over 9 bases. The junction had 2 bases not matched to a gene; V was cut back by 4 bases and J by 2 bases. The germline gives CDR1 ENHRY, CDR2 SYGVKD. The CDR3 contains 14 residues. The CDR3 DNA is TGTGCCATCAGTGCCGGGACAGGGCAAGAGACCCAGTACTTC. Amino acids: CAISAGTGQETQYF.

This clonotype has just a few counts. This chain joins TRBV5-4 and TRBJ2-5; a weak D match, TRBD2 (5 bases). The germline gives CDR1 SGHNT, CDR2 YYREEE (reference sequence). V gave up 3 bases and J gave up 5 bases, with 5 bases separating them. This CDR3 is 11 amino acids long. As DNA, the CDR3 is TGTGCCAGCAGCTGGGAGGAGACCCAGTACTTC. Protein sequence: CASSWEETQYF.

Comment on this clonotype: The junction does not match germline at one end; this may be a read error. The chain joins TRBV5-8 to TRBJ2-3; perhaps TRBD1 as D (5 bases). Germline-derived CDR1 and CDR2 are SGHTS and YDEGEE. The CDR3 is 14 amino acids. CDR3 in DNA: TGTACCAGCAGCTTGCGGACATACTCAGATACGCAGTATTTT. Its translation: CTSSLRTYSDTQYF.

This chain joins TRBV6-2 or TRBV6-3 and TRBJ2-1, with TRBD2 matching over 8 bases. Trimming removed 5 bases from V and 4 bases from J; junction bases left unmatched: 7. The germline CDR1 and CDR2 sequences are MNHEY and SVGEGT. The CDR3 runs to 15 residues. For the CDR3, the DNA is TGTGCCAGCAGTCGTACTAGCGGCACTTACAATGAGCAGTTCTTC. It encodes CASSRTSGTYNEQFF.

The chain uses TRBV4-3 and TRBJ2-3, with 9 bases lining up with TRBD2. This CDR3 is 18 amino acids long. CDR1 LGHNA and CDR2 YSLEER come from the germline V gene. V lost 0 bases, J lost 2 bases, and 9 bases stayed unmatched. This CDR3 reads CASSQDTLAGALTDTQYF. The CDR3 DNA reads as TGCGCCAGCAGCCAAGATACATTAGCGGGGGCCCTCACAGATACGCAGTATTTT.

This chain's CDR3 is CASSQVAGSHEQYF. The CDR3 DNA follows: TGCGCCAGCAGCCAAGTAGCGGGGAGTCACGAGCAGTACTTC. The chain joins TRBV4-3 to TRBJ2-5; 8 nucleotides match TRBD2. With the DNA end fitting TRBJ2-7 better, the J assignment may be wrong. CDR3 length: 14 residues. Germline lookup yields CDR1 LGHNA and CDR2 YSLEER.

In this sample, this clonotype turned up a few times. The rearrangement links TRBV6-5 to TRBJ2-5; 9 bases map to TRBD1. The V gene's germline CDR1 is MNHEY and CDR2 SVGAGI. The trim removed 5 bases at V and 5 bases at J, leaving 3 bases unmatched. The CDR3 runs to 13 residues. The CDR3 nucleotides read TGTGCCAGCAGTCGGGACAGGGTGGAGACCCAGTACTTC. This translates into CASSRDRVETQYF.

This clonotype was recorded a few times. This chain links TRBV28 with TRBJ2-3; no reliable D call. There are 14 residues in the CDR3. Germline CDR1 reads MDHEN; CDR2 reads SYDVKM. V shed 2 bases and J shed 3 bases, with 9 bases lying between them. This CDR3 reads CASSLGSITDTQYF. CDR3 nucleotides: TGTGCCAGCAGTTTAGGGTCGATAACAGATACGCAGTATTTT.

This clonotype has a handful of counts. J is TRBJ1-5 and V is TRBV7-2; 8 bases align to TRBD1. Germline CDR1 SGHTA, CDR2 FQGNSA. The J segment lost 10 bases and the V segment lost 6 bases, leaving 11 bases of the junction unmatched. The CDR3 runs to 14 residues. CDR3 region: CASSWTGMEEPQHF. CDR3 DNA: TGTGCCAGCAGTTGGACAGGGATGGAGGAACCCCAGCATTTT. Combining the CDR3 with reference TRBV7-2 and TRBJ1-5 gives the whole variable domain GAGVSQSPSNKVTEKGKDVELRCDPISGHTALYWYRQSLGQGLEFLIYFQGNSAPDKSGLPSDRFSAERTGGSVSTLTIQRTQQEDSAVYLCASSWTGMEEPQHFGDGTRLSIL.

The chain's CDR3 is CASSYTGVAGDTQYF. CDR3 sequence (DNA): TGCGCCAGCAGCTACACAGGGGTCGCAGGAGATACGCAGTATTTT. J is TRBJ2-3 and V is TRBV5-1, with 7 bases that match TRBD1. V dropped 3 bases and J dropped 5; count of bases not matched to a gene: 9. Germline assignment: CDR1 SGHRS and CDR2 YFSETQ. This CDR3 has 15 amino acids.

This chain connects TRBV20-1 to TRBJ2-1; 7 nucleotides agree with TRBD2. The germline V gene has CDR1 DFQATT and CDR2 SNEGSKA (reference sequence). V was pared by 6 bases and J by 9 bases, with 14 bases of the junction left unmatched. The CDR3 is 14 residues long. CDR3 sequence: CSAIRDSSSGEQFF. The CDR3 nucleotides read TGCAGTGCCATCCGGGACTCCTCTAGCGGTGAGCAGTTCTTC.

A note on this clonotype: A much larger clone differs by one base, so this may be a read error. The chain joins TRBV7-2 to TRBJ2-7, with 10 bases that match TRBD1. This CDR3 region has 15 residues. V dropped 5 bases and J dropped 0; count of bases not matched to a gene: 4. Germline values: CDR1 SGHTA, CDR2 FQGNSA. The CDR3 bases are TGTGCCAGCAGCACCGGGACAGGGGTCTCCTACGAGCAGTACTTC. Amino acids: CASSTGTGVSYEQYF.

V usage is TRBV4-2 and J usage is TRBJ2-5, with 9 bases that match TRBD2. The V gene's germline CDR1 is LGHNA and CDR2 YNFKEQ. After removal of 1 base from V and 3 bases from J, the junction contained 3 bases not matched to a gene. The CDR3 is 15 residues long. CDR3 DNA: TGTGCCAGCAGCCAAGGGACTAGCGATGAAGAGACCCAGTACTTC. It yields the protein CASSQGTSDEETQYF.

V gene TRBV28 combines with J gene TRBJ2-7, with 9 positions matching TRBD2. V lost 7 bases and J lost 3; bases outside the gene matches: 7. Germline V CDR1 and CDR2: MDHEN, SYDVKM. There are 14 residues in the CDR3. For the CDR3, the DNA is TGTGCCAGCATTCCTAGCGGGACAGACTACGAGCAGTACTTC. This codes for CASIPSGTDYEQYF.

The chain employs TRBV7-2 and TRBJ2-7; 7 bases map to TRBD1. The length of the CDR3 is 15 residues. Looked up from germline, CDR1 is SGHTA and CDR2 is FQGNSA. J was trimmed by 4 bases and V by 5 bases; bases with no gene match: 11. The chain's CDR3 is CASSAGPGQLYEQYF. CDR3 DNA: TGTGCCAGCAGCGCAGGACCGGGACAGCTATACGAGCAGTACTTC.

The table lists this clonotype with a count of one. The CDR3 nucleotides read TGTGCCAGCAGCCCTTCCGAGCGGGGCCTCACAGATACGCAGTATTTT. Translating gives CASSPSERGLTDTQYF. V is TRBV7-3 and J is TRBJ2-3; 7 bases fit TRBD2. Germline lookup yields CDR1 SGHTA and CDR2 FQGTGA. CDR3 length: 16 amino acids. J gave up 2 bases and V 5 bases, and 10 bases lay outside the gene matches.

V and J are TRBV20-1 and TRBJ2-4; 10 bases are shared with TRBD1. The end of the DNA fits TRBJ2-7 better, so the J call may be wrong. Germline assignment: CDR1 DFQATT and CDR2 SNEGSKA (reference sequence). CDR3 size: 14 residues. DNA of the CDR3: TGCAGTGCTCCTCGGGGGACAGGGGCCTACGAGCAGTACTTC. It specifies CSAPRGTGAYEQYF.

The chain has TRBV6-5 and TRBJ2-5, with TRBD1 as a possible D gene (5 bases). The V end lost 4 bases, the J end lost 4 bases, and 16 bases lay between the germline ends. Germline V gene lookup returns CDR1 MNHEY and CDR2 SVGAGI. This CDR3 is 15 amino acids long. CDR3 sequence reads: CASSFRGSISETQYF. The CDR3 DNA reads as TGTGCCAGCAGTTTTAGGGGCTCTATTTCAGAGACCCAGTACTTC.

The chain links TRBV6-1 to TRBJ2-6, with 9 bases fitting TRBD1. The V gene end was trimmed by 0 bases and the J gene end by 0 bases; junction bases not matched to a gene: 3. This CDR3 comprises 18 residues. Germline loops: CDR1 MNHNS, CDR2 SASEGT. The CDR3 DNA sequence: TGTGCCAGCAGTGAAGCGGGACAGGGCTACTCTGGGGCCAACGTCCTGACTTTC. It specifies CASSEAGQGYSGANVLTF.

The chain carries TRBV6-2 or TRBV6-3 and TRBJ2-1, with TRBD2 matching 13 bases. V shed 0 bases, J shed 9 bases, and the junction held 8 bases outside the gene matches. The CDR3 sequence is 17 residues long. CDR1 MNHEY and CDR2 SVGEGT come from the germline V gene. The CDR3 DNA follows: TGTGCCAGCAGTTACTCGATAGGACTAGCGGGGGCGGGTGAGCAGTTCTTC. This sequence encodes CASSYSIGLAGAGEQFF.

The V gene is TRBV28, the J gene TRBJ2-4; perhaps TRBD1 as D (5 bases). Trimming shortened V by 6 bases and J by 2 bases, and 14 bases separated the two germline ends. CDR1 MDHEN and CDR2 SYDVKM come from the germline V gene. CDR3 size: 15 residues. The CDR3 bases are TGTGCCAGCAGCCAGGCCAGGGTAACCAAAAACATTCAGTACTTC. It translates to CASSQARVTKNIQYF.

This clonotype was observed a handful of times. The rearrangement links TRBV20-1 to TRBJ1-4; D perhaps matches TRBD1 (6 bases). Germline V gives CDR1 DFQATT, CDR2 SNEGSKA (reference sequence). V lost 6 bases and J 5 bases, leaving 13 bases between the germline ends. CDR3 length equals 13 residues. The CDR3: CSALKGGNEKLFF. The CDR3 region has the DNA TGCAGTGCCCTAAAGGGGGGAAATGAAAAACTGTTTTTT.

The gene calls are TRBV5-1 and TRBJ2-4; D may be TRBD1 or TRBD2 (5 bases each). The J call may be incorrect, as the DNA end agrees better with TRBJ2-5. Germline V gene data show CDR1 as SGHRS and CDR2 as YFSETQ. This CDR3 has 14 residues. The CDR3 loop reads CASSLGAEGETQYF. Written as DNA, the CDR3 is TGCGCCAGCAGCTTGGGCGCCGAGGGGGAGACCCAGTACTTC.